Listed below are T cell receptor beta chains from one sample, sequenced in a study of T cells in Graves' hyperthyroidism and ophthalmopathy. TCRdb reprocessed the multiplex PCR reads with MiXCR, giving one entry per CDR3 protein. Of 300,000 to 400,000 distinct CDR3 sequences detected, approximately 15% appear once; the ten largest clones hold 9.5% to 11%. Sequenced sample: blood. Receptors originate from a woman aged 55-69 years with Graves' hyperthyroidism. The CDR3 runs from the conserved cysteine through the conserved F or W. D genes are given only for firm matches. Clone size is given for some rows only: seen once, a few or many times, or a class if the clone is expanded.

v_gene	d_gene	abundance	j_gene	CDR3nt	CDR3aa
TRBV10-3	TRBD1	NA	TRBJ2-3	TGTGCCATCAGCGCAGGGGGTCCAGATACGCAGTATTTT	CAISAGGPDTQYF
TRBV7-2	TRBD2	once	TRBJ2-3	TGTGCCAGCAGCCCCATAGCGGGCTTAGGAGATACGCAGTATTTT	CASSPIAGLGDTQYF
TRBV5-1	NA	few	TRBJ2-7	TGCGCCAGCAGCACCGGGCTTAGCTCCTACGAGCAGTACTTC	CASSTGLSSYEQYF
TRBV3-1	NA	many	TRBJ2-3	TGTGCCAGCAGCCAAGATGCCAGCACAGATACGCAGTATTTT	CASSQDASTDTQYF
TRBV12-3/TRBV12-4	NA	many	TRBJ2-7	TGTGCCAGCAGTTTTGCTCTGTACAAACGGACCTCCTACGAGCAGTACTTC	CASSFALYKRTSYEQYF
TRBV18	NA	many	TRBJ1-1	TGTGCCAGCTCACCCGGGCGGATTAACACTGAAGCTTTCTTT	CASSPGRINTEAFF
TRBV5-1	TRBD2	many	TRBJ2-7	TGCGCCAGCAGCTTGTCGGGGGGGCTTGGGAACGAGCAGTACTTC	CASSLSGGLGNEQYF
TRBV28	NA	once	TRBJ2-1	TGTGCCAGCAGTTCCCGGGTGACAGTGAGAAGAGGATTCTTC	CASSSRVTVRRGFF
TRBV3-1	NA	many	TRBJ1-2	TGTGCCAGCAGCCGTGACCCTGAATACGAAGGCTACACCTTC	CASSRDPEYEGYTF
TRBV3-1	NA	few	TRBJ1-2	TGTGCCAGCAGCCAACCCGGCCCGACGGGTGGCTACACCTTC	CASSQPGPTGGYTF
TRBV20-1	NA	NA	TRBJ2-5	TGCAGTGTCTCGCCCGCACATACCCAAGAGACCCAGTACTTC	CSVSPAHTQETQYF
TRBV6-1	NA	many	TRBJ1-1	TGTGCCAGCAGGCTACAGGCTGAAGCTTTCTTT	CASRLQAEAFF
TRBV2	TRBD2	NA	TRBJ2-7	TGTGCCAGCAGTGGGACTAGCGCGAGCTCCTACGAGCAGTACTTC	CASSGTSASSYEQYF
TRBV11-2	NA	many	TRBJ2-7	TGTGCCAGCAGCTTGAACAGGGCAGCCTACGAGCAGTACTTC	CASSLNRAAYEQYF
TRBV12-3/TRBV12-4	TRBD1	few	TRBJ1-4	TGTGCCAGCATCAAAGGACAGGGAGTTTTTGAAAAACTGTTTTTT	CASIKGQGVFEKLFF
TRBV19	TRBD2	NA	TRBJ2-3	TGTGCCAGTAGTCTTGGTGGGAGCGGGAGTAGCGGCACAGATACGCAGTATTTT	CASSLGGSGSSGTDTQYF
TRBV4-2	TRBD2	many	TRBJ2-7	TGTGCCAGCAGCCAGGAGACTAGCGAGGCCTACGAGCAGTACTTC	CASSQETSEAYEQYF
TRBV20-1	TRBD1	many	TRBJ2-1	TGCAGTGCCCCAGACAGGGTAGGCAATGAGCAGTTCTTC	CSAPDRVGNEQFF
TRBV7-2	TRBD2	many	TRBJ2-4	TGTGCCAGCAGCCCCAACCCCGGACTAGCGGGAGCTCGGTACTTC	CASSPNPGLAGARYF
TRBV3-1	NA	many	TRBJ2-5	TGTGCCAGCAGCCAAGCCTGGGGCCACCAAGAGACCCAGTACTTC	CASSQAWGHQETQYF
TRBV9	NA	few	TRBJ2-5	TGTGCCAGCGGAAGGAGCGAGACCCAGTACTTC	CASGRSETQYF
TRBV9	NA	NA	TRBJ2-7	TGTGCCAGCAGCGTAACGGGACGGGGGGAGCAGTACTTC	CASSVTGRGEQYF
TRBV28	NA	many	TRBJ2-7	TGTGCCAGCAGCATAAGGGGGGGGGGCGCGGTCTACGAGCAGTACTTC	CASSIRGGGAVYEQYF
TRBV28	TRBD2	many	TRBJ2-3	TGTGCCAGCAAAACCCCGGGAGGGCCTGTAGATACGCAGTATTTT	CASKTPGGPVDTQYF
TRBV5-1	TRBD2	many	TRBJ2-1	TGCGCCAGCACACTAGCGGGAGAGTTTTACAATGAGCAGTTCTTC	CASTLAGEFYNEQFF
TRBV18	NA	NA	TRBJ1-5	TGTGCCAGCTCACCAGTCGGGGAAGGCAATCGGCCCCAGCATTTT	CASSPVGEGNRPQHF
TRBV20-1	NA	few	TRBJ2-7	TGCAGTGCTAGAGCTTGGCCCCCCCGCGGGACGAGCTCCTACGAGCAGTACTTC	CSARAWPPRGTSSYEQYF
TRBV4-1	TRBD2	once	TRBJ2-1	TGCGCCAGCAGCCAAAAGCGGGAGGGCCGTTACTACAATGAGCAGTTCTTC	CASSQKREGRYYNEQFF
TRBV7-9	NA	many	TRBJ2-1	TGTGCCAGCACAAAGAAGCAGGGACTTCGGTTGGACAATGAGCAGTTCTTC	CASTKKQGLRLDNEQFF
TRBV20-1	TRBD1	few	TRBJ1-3	TGCAGTGCTAGCCCCCCCAGGGGGCGATCCGGAAACACCATATATTTT	CSASPPRGRSGNTIYF
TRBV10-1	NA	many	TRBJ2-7	TGCGCCAGCAGTGCGTGGAAGAGCTCCTACGAGCAGTACTTC	CASSAWKSSYEQYF
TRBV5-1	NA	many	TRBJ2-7	TGCGCCAGCAGCTCGATCGCGGGCAGGGCCTACGAGCAGTACTTC	CASSSIAGRAYEQYF
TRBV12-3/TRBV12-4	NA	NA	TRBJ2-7	TGTGCCAGCAGTAGCCGTGAGGAGACGTGGGAGCAGTACTTC	CASSSREETWEQYF
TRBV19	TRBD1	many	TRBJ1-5	TGTGCCAGTAGTATCGGACAGGGGTATAGCAATCAGCCCCAGCATTTT	CASSIGQGYSNQPQHF
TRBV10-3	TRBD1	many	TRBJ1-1	TGTGCCATCAGTCCTACAGGGGGCGCAGGGGGAAGTCACACTGAAGCTTTCTTT	CAISPTGGAGGSHTEAFF
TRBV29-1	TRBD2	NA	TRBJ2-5	TGCAGCGGGGGTGGGGCTAGCGGGTCCCAAGAGACCCAGTACTTC	CSGGGASGSQETQYF
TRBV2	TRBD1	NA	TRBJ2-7	TGTGCCAGAAGGGCTGACAGGGGCGCTTACGAGCAGTACTTC	CARRADRGAYEQYF
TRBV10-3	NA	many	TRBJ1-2	TGTGCCATCAGTGAGGGAGAGAACTATGGCTACACCTTC	CAISEGENYGYTF
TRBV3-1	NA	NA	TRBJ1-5	TGTGCCAGCAGCCAAGATGGGGGGGGCAGTCAGCCCCAGCATTTT	CASSQDGGGSQPQHF
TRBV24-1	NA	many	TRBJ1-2	TGTGCCACCAGTGATCCCCAGGGTCCCTTAGGCGGCTACACCTTC	CATSDPQGPLGGYTF
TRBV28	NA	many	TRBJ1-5	TGTGCCAGCACACGAAGGGCGAGCAATCAGCCCCAGCATTTT	CASTRRASNQPQHF
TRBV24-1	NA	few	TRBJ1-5	TGTGCCACCAGTGTTGGGGGGGCGAGCAATCAGCCCCAGCATTTT	CATSVGGASNQPQHF
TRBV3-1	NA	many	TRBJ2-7	TGTGCCAGCAGCCAATCTGGGTACGAGCAGTACTTC	CASSQSGYEQYF
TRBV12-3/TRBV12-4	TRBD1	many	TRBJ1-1	TGTGCCAGCAGAGAGGGCAAACAGGGGATCACTGAAGCTTTCTTT	CASREGKQGITEAFF
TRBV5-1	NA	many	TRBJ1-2	TGCGCCAGCAGCTTGGAACAGGGCTATGGCTACACCTTC	CASSLEQGYGYTF
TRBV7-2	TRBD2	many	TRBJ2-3	TGTGCCAGCAGCTTAGCAGCGGGAGGGCCTAATACGCAGTATTTT	CASSLAAGGPNTQYF
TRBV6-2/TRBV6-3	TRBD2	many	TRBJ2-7	TGTGCCAGCAGACATAGCGGGTCCTCCTACGAGCAGTACTTC	CASRHSGSSYEQYF
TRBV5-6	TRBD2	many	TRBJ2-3	TGTGCCAGCAGCTTGATGACTAGCGGGAGAAGACCAGATACGCAGTATTTT	CASSLMTSGRRPDTQYF
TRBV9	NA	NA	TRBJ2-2	TGTGCCAGCAGCGTGTGGGGGTCCGGCACCGGGGAGCTGTTTTTT	CASSVWGSGTGELFF
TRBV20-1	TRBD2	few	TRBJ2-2	TGCAGTGCTAGAGGATTCGCGGGAGTGGGAACCGGGGAGCTGTTTTTT	CSARGFAGVGTGELFF
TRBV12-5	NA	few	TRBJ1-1	TGTGCTAGTGGAAACGGTAACACTGAAGCTTTCTTT	CASGNGNTEAFF
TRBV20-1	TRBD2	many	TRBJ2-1	TGCAGTGCTAGAGTGGCGGAAGGAGCGGGGTGGTTGAGCTACAATGAGCAGTTCTTC	CSARVAEGAGWLSYNEQFF
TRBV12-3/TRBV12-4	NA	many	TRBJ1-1	TGTGCCAGCAGTCCTCCCAGGGTCAACACTGAAGCTTTCTTT	CASSPPRVNTEAFF
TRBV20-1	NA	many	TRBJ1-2	TGCAGTGCTAGAGATAAGGGAACTGGGGGCTATGGCTACACCTTC	CSARDKGTGGYGYTF